These 11 T cell receptor beta chains were sequenced from one sample in a study of shared clonotypes between healthy human individuals. Sequenced by immunoSEQ multiplex PCR; TCRdb stores in-frame clones only, minus some. The sample has hundreds of thousands of clones; around 96% are singletons. Terminally differentiated effector memory CD45RA+ cells were excluded from the naive CD8 cells, which were CD45RO-negative and positively selected for CCR7. Sequencing used naive CD8+ T cells sorted from blood. These receptors all come from a woman between 25 and 40 years old in good health.

This rearrangement joins TRBV10-2 to TRBJ2-1; TRBD2 aligns across 14 bases. The CDR3 totals 17 residues. V was clipped by 6 bases and J by 3 bases; unmatched bases: 7. Germline V gene lookup returns CDR1 WSHSY and CDR2 SAAADI. CDR3 loop: CASRKGLAGVGYNEQFF. Written as DNA, the CDR3 is TGCGCCAGCAGGAAGGGACTAGCGGGAGTAGGCTACAATGAGCAGTTCTTC.

The chain employs TRBV28 and TRBJ2-7; D might be TRBD1 or TRBD2, each matching 6 bases. Germline-derived CDR1 and CDR2 are MDHEN and SYDVKM. V lost 1 base, J lost 7 bases, and 14 bases lay in between. This CDR3 has 14 residues. CDR3 residues: CASSLSPRRGEQYF. CDR3 in DNA: TGTGCCAGCAGTTTATCCCCTAGGAGGGGGGAGCAGTACTTC.

In DNA, the CDR3 is TGTGCCAGCAGTAGCGGACAGGGCAGCGGAGAGACCCAGTACTTC. Its translation is CASSSGQGSGETQYF. The chain joins TRBV21-1 to TRBJ2-5; TRBD1, the D gene given by the table, was not confirmed from the DNA. TRBV21-1 is tagged as a pseudogene. The CDR3 totals 15 residues.

This clone has only one observation. This sequence joins TRBV28 and TRBJ2-5, with 7 positions matching TRBD1. The CDR3 spans 16 residues. After removal of 4 bases from V and 2 bases from J, the junction contained 10 bases not matched to a gene. The germline CDR1 and CDR2 sequences are MDHEN and SYDVKM. The CDR3 region is CASSSKPGQLQETQYF. CDR3 sequence (DNA): TGTGCCAGCAGTTCCAAACCGGGACAGCTACAAGAGACCCAGTACTTC.

V usage is TRBV28 and J usage is TRBJ2-3, with 8 bases fitting TRBD2. Losses at the gene ends were 5 bases for V and 1 base for J; bases not matched to a gene: 5. The germline CDR1 and CDR2 sequences are MDHEN and SYDVKM. This CDR3 has 15 amino acids. The CDR3 here is CASSKRETGTDTQYF. In DNA, the CDR3 is TGTGCCAGCAGTAAGCGGGAGACAGGCACAGATACGCAGTATTTT.

The rearrangement uses TRBV4-1 and TRBJ2-1, with 7 bases aligning to TRBD1. The germline V gene encodes CDR1 MGHRA and CDR2 YSYEKL. V dropped 5 bases and J dropped 2; count of bases not matched to a gene: 3. The CDR3 has 14 amino acids. The DNA for the CDR3 is TGCGCCAGCAGCGACAGGGAAGCCTACAATGAGCAGTTCTTC. It yields the protein CASSDREAYNEQFF.

This chain connects TRBV7-7 to TRBJ2-7; D call uncertain. There are 10 residues in the CDR3. Looked up from germline, CDR1 is SSHAT and CDR2 is FNYEAQ (reference sequence). V lost 5 bases, J lost 4 bases, and 3 bases lay in between. For the CDR3, the DNA is TGTGCCAGCAGCCCATACGAGCAGTACTTC. It is translated as CASSPYEQYF.

The gene calls are TRBV7-8 and TRBJ2-7, with 7 bases fitting TRBD1. The CDR3 runs to 19 residues. In germline, CDR1 is SGHVS, CDR2 FQNEAQ. Unmatched junction bases numbered 18, after V lost 4 bases and J lost 0 bases. CDR3 protein: CASSSRQGRLDTSSYEQYF. In DNA, the CDR3 is TGTGCCAGCAGCTCCCGACAGGGCCGTTTGGATACCTCCTCCTACGAGCAGTACTTC.

The chain has TRBV29-1 and TRBJ2-2, with D hard to call. Between the trimmed V and J ends, which lost 2 bases and 2 bases, there was a span of 6 bases. Per germline, CDR1 SQVTM and CDR2 ANQGSEA. The CDR3 has 13 amino acids. The CDR3 DNA reads as TGCAGCGTTGAAATGGGTAACACCGGGGAGCTGTTTTTT. Translated, it gives CSVEMGNTGELFF.

This chain links TRBV25-1 with TRBJ2-1; no clear D. The germline V and J ends were trimmed by 3 bases and 4 bases, with 19 bases remaining between them. CDR3 length equals 17 residues. Germline V gene lookup returns CDR1 MGHDK and CDR2 SYGVNS. The CDR3: CASSDDEARPSYNEQFF. DNA for the CDR3: TGTGCCAGCAGTGATGATGAAGCTCGGCCGAGTTACAATGAGCAGTTCTTC.

V gene TRBV27 combines with J gene TRBJ2-7; 9 positions agree with TRBD1. Germline V lookup: CDR1 MNHEY, CDR2 SMNVEV (reference sequence). The length of the CDR3 is 16 residues. V was pared by 5 bases and J by 4 bases, with 12 bases of the junction left unmatched. CDR3 in DNA: TGTGCCAGCAGTCCCACCTGGGACAGGGTGGTATACGAGCAGTACTTC. As protein: CASSPTWDRVVYEQYF.